This T cell receptor beta chain came from a study of T cell responses to AZD1222 COVID-19 vaccine. The V end lost 3 bases, the J end lost 0 bases, and 11 bases lay between the germline ends. The CDR3 spans 15 residues. The V gene's germline CDR1 is MNHNS and CDR2 SASEGT. Generated by immunoSEQ multiplex PCR, the TCRdb table keeps only in-frame clones and is missing some. The sample yields under 70,000 clones, approximately 80% seen once. The sequenced sample was peripheral blood, obtained 28 days after the second AZD1222 dose. The TCR was taken from an adult who received the AZD1222 COVID-19 vaccine. The chain couples TRBV6-1 to TRBJ1-1; D remains unclear. The CDR3 DNA sequence: TGTGCCAGCAGTGACCGGCGGGCAATGAACACTGAAGCTTTCTTT. The encoded protein is CASSDRRAMNTEAFF.